This entry features one TCR beta chain sequence. Its target is unknown. Within the sample, other DNA sequences also encode this same CDR3. Clones were sequenced by immunoSEQ multiplex PCR, and TCRdb holds only the in-frame ones, with some missing. The sample lists around 720,000 clones, roughly 73% seen once, with roughly 2% in the top ten. Donors were Caucasian adults residing in Nashville, Tennessee, USA. The data are from a study of shared clonotypes between healthy human individuals. Notes on the study in general: Non-shared clonotypes showed lower generation probabilities than clonotypes common to all four donors. The study drew on few donors, limiting represented genetic and exposure-history diversity.

The germline CDR1 and CDR2 sequences are SGHAT and FQNNGV. The trim removed 5 bases at V and 1 base at J, leaving 6 bases unmatched. This CDR3 contains 15 residues. The specimen sequenced was memory CD4+ T cells sorted from blood. Subset in this sample: CD45RA-negative fraction. This TCR came from a woman aged 30 to 39 in good health. The chain links TRBV11-2 to TRBJ2-7; 9 bases align to TRBD1. The CDR3 nucleotides read TGTGCCAGCAGCCCCTGGGGACAGGGTTCCTACGAGCAGTACTTC. Its translation is CASSPWGQGSYEQYF.